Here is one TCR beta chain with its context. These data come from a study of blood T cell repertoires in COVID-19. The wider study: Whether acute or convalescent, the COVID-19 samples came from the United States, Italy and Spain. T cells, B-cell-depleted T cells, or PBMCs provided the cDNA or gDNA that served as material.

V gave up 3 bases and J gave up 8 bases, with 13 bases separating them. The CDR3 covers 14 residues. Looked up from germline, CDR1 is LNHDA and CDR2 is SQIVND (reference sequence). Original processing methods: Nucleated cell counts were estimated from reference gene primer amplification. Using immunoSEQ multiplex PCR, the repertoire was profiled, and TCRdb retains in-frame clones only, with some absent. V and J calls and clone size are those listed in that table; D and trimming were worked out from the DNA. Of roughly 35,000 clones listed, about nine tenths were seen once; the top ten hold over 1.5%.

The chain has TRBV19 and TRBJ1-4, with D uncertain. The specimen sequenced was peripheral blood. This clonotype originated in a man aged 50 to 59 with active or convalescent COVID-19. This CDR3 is CASSIEGSGEKLFF. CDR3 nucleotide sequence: TGTGCCAGTAGTATCGAGGGATCTGGGGAAAAACTGTTTTTT. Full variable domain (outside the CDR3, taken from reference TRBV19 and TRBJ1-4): DGGITQSPKYLFRKEGQNVTLSCEQNLNHDAMYWYRQDPGQGLRLIYYSQIVNDFQKGDIAEGYSVSREKKESFPLTVTSAQKNPTAFYLCASSIEGSGEKLFFGSGTQLSVL.